This T cell receptor (beta chain) emerged from a study of cytomegalovirus exposure and HLA in healthy donors. CDR3 length: 15 residues. Germline V gene data show CDR1 as SSHAT and CDR2 as FNYEAQ (reference sequence). PCR used 60 Vbeta primers and 13 Jbeta primers. Here immunoSEQ multiplex PCR was the method, and the copy in TCRdb shows in-frame clones only, minus some. The sample consists of some 190,000 clones, around 83% of them appearing once. Regarding this clone: Sequence at one end of the junction differs from germline and may be a read error.

Participants comprised healthy donors of bone marrow. The chain carries TRBV7-7 and TRBJ2-1, with 7 bases matching TRBD1. The sequencing input was PBMCs. The sequence came from a middle-aged man in good health and CMV-seropositive. Here the CDR3 DNA reads TGTGCTAGCAGCTTAACAGGGGACCCCTACAATGAGCAGTTCTTC. It yields the protein CASSLTGDPYNEQFF.